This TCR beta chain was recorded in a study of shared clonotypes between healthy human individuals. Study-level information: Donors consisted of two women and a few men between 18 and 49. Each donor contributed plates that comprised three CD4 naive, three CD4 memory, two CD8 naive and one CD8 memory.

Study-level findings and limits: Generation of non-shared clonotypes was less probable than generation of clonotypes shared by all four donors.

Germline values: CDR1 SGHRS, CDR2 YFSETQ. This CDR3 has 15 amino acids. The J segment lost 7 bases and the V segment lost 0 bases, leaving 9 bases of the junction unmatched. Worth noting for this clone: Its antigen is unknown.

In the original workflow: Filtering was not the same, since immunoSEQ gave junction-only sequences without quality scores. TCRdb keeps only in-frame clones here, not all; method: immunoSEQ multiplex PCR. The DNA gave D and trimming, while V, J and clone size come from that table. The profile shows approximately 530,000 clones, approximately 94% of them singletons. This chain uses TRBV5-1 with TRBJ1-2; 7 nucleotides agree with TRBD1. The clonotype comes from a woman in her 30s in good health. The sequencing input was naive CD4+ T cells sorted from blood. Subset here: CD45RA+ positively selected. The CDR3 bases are TGCGCCAGCAGCTTGGGAGTGTCAGGGGGATTTGGCTACACCTTC. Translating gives CASSLGVSGGFGYTF.